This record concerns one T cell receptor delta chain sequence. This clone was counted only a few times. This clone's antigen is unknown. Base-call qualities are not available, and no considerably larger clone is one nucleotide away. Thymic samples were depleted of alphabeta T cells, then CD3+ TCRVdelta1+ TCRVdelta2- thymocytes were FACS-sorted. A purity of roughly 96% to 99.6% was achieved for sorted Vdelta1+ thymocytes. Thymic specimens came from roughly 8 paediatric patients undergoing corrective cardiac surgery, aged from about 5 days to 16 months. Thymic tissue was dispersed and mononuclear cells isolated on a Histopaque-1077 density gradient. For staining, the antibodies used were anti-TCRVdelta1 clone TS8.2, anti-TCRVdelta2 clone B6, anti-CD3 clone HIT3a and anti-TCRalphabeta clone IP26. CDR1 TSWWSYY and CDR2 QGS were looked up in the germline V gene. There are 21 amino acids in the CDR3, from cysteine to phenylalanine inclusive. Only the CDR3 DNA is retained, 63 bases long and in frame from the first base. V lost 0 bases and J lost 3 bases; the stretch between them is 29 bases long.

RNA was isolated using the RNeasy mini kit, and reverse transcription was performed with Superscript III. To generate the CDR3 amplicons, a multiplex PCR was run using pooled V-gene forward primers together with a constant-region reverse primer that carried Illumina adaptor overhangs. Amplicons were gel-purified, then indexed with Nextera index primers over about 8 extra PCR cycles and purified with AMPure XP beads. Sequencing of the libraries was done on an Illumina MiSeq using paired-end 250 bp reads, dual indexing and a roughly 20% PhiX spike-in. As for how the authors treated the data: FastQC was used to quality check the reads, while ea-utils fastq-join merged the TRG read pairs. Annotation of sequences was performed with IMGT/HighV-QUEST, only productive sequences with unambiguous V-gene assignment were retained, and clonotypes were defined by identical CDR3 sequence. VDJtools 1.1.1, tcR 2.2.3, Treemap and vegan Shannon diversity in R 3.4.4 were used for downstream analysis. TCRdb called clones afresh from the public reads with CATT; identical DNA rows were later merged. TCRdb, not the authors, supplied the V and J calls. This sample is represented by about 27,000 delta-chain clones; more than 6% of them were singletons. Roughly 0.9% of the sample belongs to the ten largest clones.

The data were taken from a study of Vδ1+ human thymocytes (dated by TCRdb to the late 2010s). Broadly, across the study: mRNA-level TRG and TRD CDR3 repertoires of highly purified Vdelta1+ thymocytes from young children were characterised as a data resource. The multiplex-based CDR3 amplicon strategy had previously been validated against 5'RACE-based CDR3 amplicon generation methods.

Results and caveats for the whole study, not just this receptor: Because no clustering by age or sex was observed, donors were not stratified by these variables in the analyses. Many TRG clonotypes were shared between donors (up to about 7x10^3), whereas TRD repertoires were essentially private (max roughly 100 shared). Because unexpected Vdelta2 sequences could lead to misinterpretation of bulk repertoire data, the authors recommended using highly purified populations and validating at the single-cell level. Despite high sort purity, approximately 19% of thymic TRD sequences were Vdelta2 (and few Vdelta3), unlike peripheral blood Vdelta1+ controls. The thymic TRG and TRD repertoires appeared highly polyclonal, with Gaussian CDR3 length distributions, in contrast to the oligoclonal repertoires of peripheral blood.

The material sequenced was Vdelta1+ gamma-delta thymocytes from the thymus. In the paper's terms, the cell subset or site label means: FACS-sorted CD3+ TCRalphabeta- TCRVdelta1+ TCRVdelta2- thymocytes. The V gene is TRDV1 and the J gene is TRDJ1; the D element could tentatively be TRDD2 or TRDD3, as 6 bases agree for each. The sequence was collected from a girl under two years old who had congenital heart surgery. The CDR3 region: CALGELGTNLGWGSYADKLIF. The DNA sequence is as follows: TGTGCTCTTGGGGAACTAGGTACCAACCTCGGGTGGGGGTCCTACGCCGATAAACTCATCTTT.